The 12 T cell receptor beta chains given below trace back to one sample, sequenced in a study of radiotherapy plus CTLA-4 blockade in lung cancer. Clones were read by immunoSEQ multiplex PCR, and TCRdb kept only the in-frame ones, dropping some. The table records around 90,000 clones, about 83% of them present only once. The sequences come from peripheral blood, collected from a patient treated with radiotherapy plus ipilimumab. The receptors were sampled from a human donor with non-small cell lung cancer that progressed on radiotherapy plus ipilimumab.

J is TRBJ2-7 and V is TRBV5-1; 8 nucleotides agree with TRBD1. The CDR3 consists of 14 residues. V shed 4 bases and J 5 bases; nucleotides not matched to a gene: 8. CDR1 and CDR2 (germline): SGHRS, YFSETQ. The CDR3 here is CASSPRQGLDEQYF. DNA for the CDR3: TGCGCCAGCAGCCCGCGACAGGGGCTGGACGAGCAGTACTTC.

The chain is built from TRBV27 and TRBJ1-1, with 9 bases matching TRBD1. Germline CDR1 MNHEY, CDR2 SMNVEV (reference sequence). V was clipped by 5 bases and J by 10 bases; unmatched bases: 5. There are 12 residues in the CDR3. This chain's CDR3 is CASSTRTGVAFF. The DNA for the CDR3 is TGTGCCAGCAGTACCAGGACAGGGGTAGCTTTCTTT.

The chain has TRBV2 and TRBJ2-5, with D possibly matching TRBD1 (8 bases). The CDR3 runs 14 residues. V was shortened by 4 bases and J by 3 bases, with 12 bases between the two germline ends. CDR1 and CDR2 (germline): SNHLY, FYNNEI. CDR3 residues: CASSATGGEETQYF. DNA of the CDR3: TGTGCCAGCAGTGCCACAGGGGGGGAAGAGACCCAGTACTTC.

The chain couples TRBV18 to TRBJ1-2; D is uncertain. The CDR3 consists of 12 residues. Germline CDR1 KGHSH, CDR2 LQKENI. Trimming pared 4 bases from V and 6 bases from J, leaving 9 bases between. The CDR3 DNA is TGTGCCAGCTCACTTGGGCAGAATGGCTACACCTTC. This translates into CASSLGQNGYTF.

J is TRBJ1-5 and V is TRBV6-6; the D is unclear. CDR1 is MNHNY, CDR2 SVGAGI, per germline (reference sequence). The ends were cut back, 7 bases at V and 5 bases at J, with 12 bases in the middle. The CDR3 spans 13 residues. This CDR3 is CASNTSPDQPQHF. CDR3 coding DNA: TGTGCCAGCAACACTTCCCCTGATCAGCCCCAGCATTTT.

V gene TRBV27 combines with J gene TRBJ2-1; D gene uncertain. V lost 2 bases and J lost 3, with 20 bases in between. Germline loops: CDR1 MNHEY, CDR2 SMNVEV (reference sequence). This CDR3 has 18 residues. The CDR3 DNA follows: TGTGCCAGCAGTTTAAGGGTCCTCAGTCTTGTTGACTACAATGAGCAGTTCTTC. Translated: CASSLRVLSLVDYNEQFF.

This clone was detected only once. The V call is TRBV5-1, the J call TRBJ2-7; 7 bases line up with TRBD1. J was trimmed by 1 base and V by 2 bases; bases with no gene match: 6. Germline CDR1 and CDR2: SGHRS and YFSETQ. This CDR3 comprises 15 residues. The CDR3 sequence is CASSLSPTGSYEQYF. CDR3 bases: TGCGCCAGCAGCTTATCTCCGACAGGGTCCTACGAGCAGTACTTC. The variable domain in full, completed from reference TRBV5-1 and TRBJ2-7, reads KAGVTQTPRYLIKTRGQQVTLSCSPISGHRSVSWYQQTPGQGLQFLFEYFSETQRNKGNFPGRFSGRQFSNSRSEMNVSTLELGDSALYLCASSLSPTGSYEQYFGPGTRLTVT.

The chain links TRBV14 to TRBJ1-4; D remains unclear. Germline loops: CDR1 SGHDN, CDR2 FVKESK. The CDR3 totals 13 residues. V lost 4 bases, J lost 13 bases, and 16 bases lay in between. CDR3 nucleotide sequence: TGTGCCAGCAGCCCCCGATGGGGTTGGAGACTGTTTTTT. Its protein product is CASSPRWGWRLFF.

The chain has TRBV10-2 and TRBJ2-7; the D is unclear. This CDR3 spans 13 amino acids. Trimming pared 3 bases from V and 6 bases from J, leaving 12 bases between. The germline V gene has CDR1 WSHSY and CDR2 SAAADI. CDR3 nucleotides: TGCGCCAGCAGTGAAGGGTACCCTAGCGAGCAGTACTTC. Translated, it gives CASSEGYPSEQYF.

The chain has TRBV27 and TRBJ1-5; possibly TRBD1 for D (6 bases). The CDR3 spans 15 residues. From germline, CDR1 is MNHEY and CDR2 SMNVEV (reference sequence). V was pared by 5 bases and J by 0 bases, with 11 bases between. The CDR3 spells CASSQRQDSNQPQHF. The CDR3 coding sequence is TGTGCCAGCAGTCAGCGACAGGATAGCAATCAGCCCCAGCATTTT.

The V gene is TRBV9, the J gene TRBJ1-3, with D uncertain. Germline assignment: CDR1 SGDLS and CDR2 YYNGEE. CDR3 length: 17 residues. The germline V and J ends were trimmed by 2 bases and 0 bases, with 15 bases remaining between them. DNA of the CDR3: TGTGCCAGCAGCGTCCGTGCAGGCAGTAGCTCTGGAAACACCATATATTTT. Amino acid sequence: CASSVRAGSSSGNTIYF. Using reference TRBV9 and TRBJ1-3 for the parts outside the CDR3, the full variable domain is DSGVTQTPKHLITATGQRVTLRCSPRSGDLSVYWYQQSLDQGLQFLIQYYNGEERAKGNILERFSAQQFPDLHSELNLSSLELGDSALYFCASSVRAGSSSGNTIYFGEGSWLTVV.

The chain recombines TRBV9 with TRBJ2-3; 14 bases agree with TRBD2. The CDR3 is made up of 17 amino acids. Germline CDR1 reads SGDLS; CDR2 reads YYNGEE. V trimming: 4 bases; J trimming: 4 bases; junction bases outside the gene matches: 8. CDR3 DNA sequence: TGTGCCAGCAGCTATGGGACTAGCGGGAGTTTGGCAGATACGCAGTATTTT. The encoded protein is CASSYGTSGSLADTQYF. Supplemented by reference TRBV9 and TRBJ2-3, the full variable domain reads DSGVTQTPKHLITATGQRVTLRCSPRSGDLSVYWYQQSLDQGLQFLIQYYNGEERAKGNILERFSAQQFPDLHSELNLSSLELGDSALYFCASSYGTSGSLADTQYFGPGTRLTVL.